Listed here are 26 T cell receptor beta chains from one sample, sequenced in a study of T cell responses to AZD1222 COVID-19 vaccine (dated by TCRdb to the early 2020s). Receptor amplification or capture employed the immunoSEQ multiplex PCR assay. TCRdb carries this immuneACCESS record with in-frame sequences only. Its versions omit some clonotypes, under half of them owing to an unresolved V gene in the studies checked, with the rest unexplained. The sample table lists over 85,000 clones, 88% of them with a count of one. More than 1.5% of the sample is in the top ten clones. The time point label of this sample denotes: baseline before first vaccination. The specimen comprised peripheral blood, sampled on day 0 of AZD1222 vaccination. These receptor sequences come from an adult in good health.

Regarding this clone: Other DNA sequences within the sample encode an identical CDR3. In DNA form, the CDR3 reads TGTGCCAGCAGCCCCCCCGAAGACTATGGCTACACCTTC. It encodes CASSPPEDYGYTF. The chain couples TRBV4-2 to TRBJ1-2; no clear D gene. Germline CDR1 LGHNA, CDR2 YNFKEQ. This CDR3 is 13 amino acids long. V lost 4 bases and J lost 3, with 9 bases in between.

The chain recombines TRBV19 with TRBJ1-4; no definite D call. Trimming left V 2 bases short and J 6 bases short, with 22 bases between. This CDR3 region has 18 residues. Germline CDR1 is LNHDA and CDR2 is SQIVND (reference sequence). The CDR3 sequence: CASSIIGSMRATDEKLFF. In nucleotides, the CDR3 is TGTGCCAGTAGTATAATTGGGAGCATGAGGGCGACGGATGAAAAACTGTTTTTT. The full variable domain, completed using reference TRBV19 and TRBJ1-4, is DGGITQSPKYLFRKEGQNVTLSCEQNLNHDAMYWYRQDPGQGLRLIYYSQIVNDFQKGDIAEGYSVSREKKESFPLTVTSAQKNPTAFYLCASSIIGSMRATDEKLFFGSGTQLSVL.

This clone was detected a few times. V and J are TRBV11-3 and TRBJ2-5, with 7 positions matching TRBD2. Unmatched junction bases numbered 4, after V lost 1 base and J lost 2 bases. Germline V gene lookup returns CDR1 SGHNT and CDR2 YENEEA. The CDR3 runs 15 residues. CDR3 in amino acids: CASSLGGSRQETQYF. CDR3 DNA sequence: TGTGCCAGCAGCTTAGGCGGGAGTAGGCAAGAGACCCAGTACTTC.

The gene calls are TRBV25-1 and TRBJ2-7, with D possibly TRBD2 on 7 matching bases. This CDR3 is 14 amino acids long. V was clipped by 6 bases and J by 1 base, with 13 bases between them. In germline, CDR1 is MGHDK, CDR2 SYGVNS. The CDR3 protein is CASRGGQGSYEQYF. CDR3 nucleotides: TGTGCCAGCAGGGGGGGGCAGGGATCCTACGAGCAGTACTTC.

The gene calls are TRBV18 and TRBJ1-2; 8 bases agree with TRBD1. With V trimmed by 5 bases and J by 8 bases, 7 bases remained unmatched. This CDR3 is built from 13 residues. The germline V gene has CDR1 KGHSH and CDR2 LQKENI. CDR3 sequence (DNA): TGTGCCAGCTCAGCTGGACAGGGTAAAGGCTACACCTTC. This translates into CASSAGQGKGYTF.

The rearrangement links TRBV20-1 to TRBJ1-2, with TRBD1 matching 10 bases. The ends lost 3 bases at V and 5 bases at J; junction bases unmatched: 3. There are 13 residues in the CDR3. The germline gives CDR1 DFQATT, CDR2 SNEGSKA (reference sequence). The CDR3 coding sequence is TGCAGTGCTAGTGGGGACAGGGGTTATGGCTACACCTTC. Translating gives CSASGDRGYGYTF.

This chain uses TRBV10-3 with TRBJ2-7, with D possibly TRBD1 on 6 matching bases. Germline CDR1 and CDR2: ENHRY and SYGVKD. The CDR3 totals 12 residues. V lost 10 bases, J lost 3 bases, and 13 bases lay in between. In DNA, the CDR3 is TGTGCCACCGCCCGAGGGGGCTACGAGCAGTACTTC. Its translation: CATARGGYEQYF.

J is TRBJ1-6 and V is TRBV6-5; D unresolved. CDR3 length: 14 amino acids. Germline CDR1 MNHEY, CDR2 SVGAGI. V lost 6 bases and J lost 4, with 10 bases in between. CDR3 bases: TGTGCCAGCAGGCAACAGAATTATAATTCACCCCTCCACTTT. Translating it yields CASRQQNYNSPLHF.

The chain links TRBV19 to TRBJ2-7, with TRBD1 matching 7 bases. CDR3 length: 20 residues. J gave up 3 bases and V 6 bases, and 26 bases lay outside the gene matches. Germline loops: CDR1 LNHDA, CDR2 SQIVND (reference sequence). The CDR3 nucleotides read TGTGCCAGTAGCAGGGGGATAACATATCCACAGGGAGACGTTATCTACGAGCAGTACTTC. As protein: CASSRGITYPQGDVIYEQYF. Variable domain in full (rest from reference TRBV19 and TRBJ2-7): DGGITQSPKYLFRKEGQNVTLSCEQNLNHDAMYWYRQDPGQGLRLIYYSQIVNDFQKGDIAEGYSVSREKKESFPLTVTSAQKNPTAFYLCASSRGITYPQGDVIYEQYFGPGTRLTVT.

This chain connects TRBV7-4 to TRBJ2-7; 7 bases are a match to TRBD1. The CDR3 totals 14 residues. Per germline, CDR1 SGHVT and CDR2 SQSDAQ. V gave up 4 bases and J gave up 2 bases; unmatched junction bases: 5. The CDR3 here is CASSYYRGAYEQYF. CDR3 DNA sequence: TGTGCCAGCAGCTACTACAGGGGTGCCTACGAGCAGTACTTC.

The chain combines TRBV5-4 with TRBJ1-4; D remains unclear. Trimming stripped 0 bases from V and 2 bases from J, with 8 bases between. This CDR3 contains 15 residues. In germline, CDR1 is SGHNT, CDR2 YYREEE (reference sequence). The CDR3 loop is CASSLAEATNEKLFF. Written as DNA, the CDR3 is TGTGCCAGCAGCTTGGCAGAGGCGACTAATGAAAAACTGTTTTTT. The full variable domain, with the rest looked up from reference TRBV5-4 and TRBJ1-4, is ETGVTQSPTHLIKTRGQQVTLRCSSQSGHNTVSWYQQALGQGPQFIFQYYREEENGRGNFPPRFSGLQFPNYSSELNVNALELDDSALYLCASSLAEATNEKLFFGSGTQLSVL.

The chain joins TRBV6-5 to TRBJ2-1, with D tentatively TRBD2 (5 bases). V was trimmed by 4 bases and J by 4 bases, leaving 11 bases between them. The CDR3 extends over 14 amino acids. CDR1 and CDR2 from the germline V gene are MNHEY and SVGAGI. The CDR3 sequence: CASSFSTRYNEQFF. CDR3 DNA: TGTGCCAGCAGTTTTTCCACTAGATACAATGAGCAGTTCTTC.

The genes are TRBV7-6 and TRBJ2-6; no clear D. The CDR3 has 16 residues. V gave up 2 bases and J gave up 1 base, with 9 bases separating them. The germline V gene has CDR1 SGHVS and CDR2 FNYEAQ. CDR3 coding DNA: TGTGCCAGCAGCTTAAACAGCTTTTCTGGGGCCAACGTCCTGACTTTC. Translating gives CASSLNSFSGANVLTF.

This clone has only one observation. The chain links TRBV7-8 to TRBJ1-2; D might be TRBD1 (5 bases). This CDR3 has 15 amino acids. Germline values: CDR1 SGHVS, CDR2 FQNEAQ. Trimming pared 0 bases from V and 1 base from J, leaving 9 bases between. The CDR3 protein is CASSLADRSNYGYTF. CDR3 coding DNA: TGTGCCAGCAGCTTAGCTGACAGAAGTAACTATGGCTACACCTTC.

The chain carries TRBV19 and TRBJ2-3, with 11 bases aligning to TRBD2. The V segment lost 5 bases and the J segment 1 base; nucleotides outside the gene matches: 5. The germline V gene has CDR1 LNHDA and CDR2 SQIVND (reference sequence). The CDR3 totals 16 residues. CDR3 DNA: TGTGCCAGTAGTGGAGTAGCGGGAGGGGGCACAGATACGCAGTATTTT. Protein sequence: CASSGVAGGGTDTQYF.

The CDR3 spells CAWKKGGSGNTIYF. DNA of the CDR3: TGTGCCTGGAAGAAGGGTGGATCTGGAAACACCATATATTTT. The chain couples TRBV30 to TRBJ1-3; D call uncertain. Germline CDR1 is GTSNPN and CDR2 is SVGIG (reference sequence). Trimming stripped 4 bases from V and 1 base from J, with 11 bases between. This CDR3 is built from 14 residues.

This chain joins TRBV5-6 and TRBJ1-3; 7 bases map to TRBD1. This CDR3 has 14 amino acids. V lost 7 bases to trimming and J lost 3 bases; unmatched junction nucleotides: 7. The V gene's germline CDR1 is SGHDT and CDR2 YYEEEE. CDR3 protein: CASGDRVNGNTIYF. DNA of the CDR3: TGTGCCAGCGGCGACAGGGTCAATGGAAACACCATATATTTT.

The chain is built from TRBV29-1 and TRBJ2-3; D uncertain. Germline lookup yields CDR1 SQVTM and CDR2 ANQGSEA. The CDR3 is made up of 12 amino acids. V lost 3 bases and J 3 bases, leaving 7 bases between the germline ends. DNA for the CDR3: TGCAGCGTTGAGCTGGGGACAGATACGCAGTATTTT. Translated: CSVELGTDTQYF.

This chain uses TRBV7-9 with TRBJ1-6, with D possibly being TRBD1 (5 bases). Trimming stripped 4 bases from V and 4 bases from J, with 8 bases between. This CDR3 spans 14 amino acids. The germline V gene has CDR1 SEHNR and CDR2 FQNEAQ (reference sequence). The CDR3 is CASSSQGYNSPLHF. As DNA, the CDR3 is TGTGCCAGCAGCTCGCAGGGTTATAATTCACCCCTCCACTTT.

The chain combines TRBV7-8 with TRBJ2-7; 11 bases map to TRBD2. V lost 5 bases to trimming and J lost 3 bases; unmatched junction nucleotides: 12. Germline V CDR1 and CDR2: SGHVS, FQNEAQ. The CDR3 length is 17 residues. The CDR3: CASSAGRGLAEFYEQYF. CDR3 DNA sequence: TGTGCCAGCAGCGCCGGTCGGGGACTAGCGGAGTTCTACGAGCAGTACTTC.

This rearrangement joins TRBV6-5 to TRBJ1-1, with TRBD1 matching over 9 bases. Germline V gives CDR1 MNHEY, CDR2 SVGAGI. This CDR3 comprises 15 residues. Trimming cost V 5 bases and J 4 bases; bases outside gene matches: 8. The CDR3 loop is CASSRTGGWGTEAFF. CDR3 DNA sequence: TGTGCCAGCAGTCGAACAGGGGGCTGGGGCACTGAAGCTTTCTTT.

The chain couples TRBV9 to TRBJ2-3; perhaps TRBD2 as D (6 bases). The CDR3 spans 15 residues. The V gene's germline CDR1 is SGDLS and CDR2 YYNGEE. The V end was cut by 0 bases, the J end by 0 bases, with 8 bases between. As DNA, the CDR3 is TGTGCCAGCAGCGTAGTAGCGGTTAGCACAGATACGCAGTATTTT. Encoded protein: CASSVVAVSTDTQYF.

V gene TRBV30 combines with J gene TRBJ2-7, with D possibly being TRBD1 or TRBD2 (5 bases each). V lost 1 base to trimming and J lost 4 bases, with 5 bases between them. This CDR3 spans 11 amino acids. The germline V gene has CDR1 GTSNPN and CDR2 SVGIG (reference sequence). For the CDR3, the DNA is TGTGCCTGGAGTGGGGGGTACGAGCAGTACTTC. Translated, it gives CAWSGGYEQYF.

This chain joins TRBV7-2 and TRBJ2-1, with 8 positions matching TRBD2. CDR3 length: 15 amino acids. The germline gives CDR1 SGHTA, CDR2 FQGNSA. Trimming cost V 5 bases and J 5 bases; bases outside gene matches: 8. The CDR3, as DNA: TGTGCCAGCAGCAGGGGACTAGGCAATCACAATGAGCAGTTCTTC. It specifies CASSRGLGNHNEQFF.

CDR3 DNA sequence: TGTGCCAGCAGTTTGGGGGCAGGGTGGCGCACTGAAGCTTTCTTT. Its translation is CASSLGAGWRTEAFF. This sequence joins TRBV28 and TRBJ1-1, with D tentatively TRBD1 (6 bases). CDR1 is MDHEN, CDR2 SYDVKM, per germline. The CDR3 length is 15 residues. Deletions cut 3 bases from V and 4 bases from J, with 15 bases between. Based on the CDR3 plus reference TRBV28 and TRBJ1-1, the full variable domain is DVKVTQSSRYLVKRTGEKVFLECVQDMDHENMFWYRQDPGLGLRLIYFSYDVKMKEKGDIPEGYSVSREKKERFSLILESASTNQTSMYLCASSLGAGWRTEAFFGQGTRLTVV.

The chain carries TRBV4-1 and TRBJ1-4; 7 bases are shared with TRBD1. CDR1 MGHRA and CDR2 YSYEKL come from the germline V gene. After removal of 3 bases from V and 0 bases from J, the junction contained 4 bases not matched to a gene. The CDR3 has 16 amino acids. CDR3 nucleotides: TGCGCCAGCAGCCACGGGACAGCCGCAACTAATGAAAAACTGTTTTTT. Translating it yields CASSHGTAATNEKLFF.